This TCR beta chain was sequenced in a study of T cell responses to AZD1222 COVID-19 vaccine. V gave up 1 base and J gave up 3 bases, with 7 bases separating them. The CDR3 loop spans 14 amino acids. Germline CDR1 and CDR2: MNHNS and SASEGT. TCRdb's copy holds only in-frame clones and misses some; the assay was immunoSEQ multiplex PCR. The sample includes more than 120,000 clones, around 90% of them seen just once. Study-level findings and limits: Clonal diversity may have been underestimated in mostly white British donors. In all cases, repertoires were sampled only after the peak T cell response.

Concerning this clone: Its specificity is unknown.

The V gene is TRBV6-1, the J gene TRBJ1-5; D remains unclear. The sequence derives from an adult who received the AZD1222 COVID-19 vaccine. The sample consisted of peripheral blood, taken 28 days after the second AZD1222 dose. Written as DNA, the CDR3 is TGTGCCAGCAGTGAAGACAGTCCCAATCAGCCCCAGCATTTT. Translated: CASSEDSPNQPQHF.